Listed here is a single T cell receptor (beta chain). Its target antigen remains unknown. No clone much larger than this one lies a single base away; base qualities are absent. Per the publication, the time point label means: about 28 days (+/-7) after the second vaccine dose. This specimen's treatment or condition label, per the study, means: meningococcal conjugate vaccine given as trial control. Samples from vaccinated people were obtained from the UK trials COV001 and COV002, which included a single-blind randomized controlled phase 2/3 trial of AZD1222 (ChAdOx1 nCoV-19) in healthy adults. For TCRbeta chain sequencing, PBMC samples from trial participants were taken at day 0 and at day 28 after the second dose. These data come from a study of T cell responses to AZD1222 COVID-19 vaccine (dated by TCRdb to about 2021). In terms of the full investigation: TCR sequencing covered some 250 trial participants: 207 given two doses of AZD1222 and 26 given two doses of MenACWY control vaccine. Enrollment into the trials was organized by age into subgroups of 18-55, 56-69 and 70-plus years, and those subgroups contained around 150, 28 and 57 TCR-sequenced participants, respectively.

Inclusive of the bounding cysteine and phenylalanine, the CDR3 is 13 residues long. Here the CDR3 DNA is all that survives: 39 bases in frame from base 1. Germline trimming: 5 bases from V, 4 bases from J; junction bases outside gene matches: 4. As encoded in the germline V gene (reference sequence), CDR1 is SGHNT while CDR2 is YYREEE. The CDR3 regions of human TCRbeta chains were analyzed by immunosequencing. As for the authors' bioinformatics: Repertoire TCRs were checked for matches against a reference library of SARS-CoV-2-specific TCRs that had been generated using the MIRA antigen-specificity platform. Breadth was defined as the fraction of unique TCRs that were SARS-CoV-2-associated, and depth was defined as the fraction of total T cells that were SARS-CoV-2-associated. Using the MIRA data, each spike-specific TCR was mapped to the spike region that the TCR reacts to and placed in a CD4 or CD8 class. Log10-transformed breadth and depth values were compared by one-way ANOVA with Sidak's multiple comparisons tests. Entries here come from immuneACCESS through TCRdb and include only in-frame sequences with V and J called. Some clones fail to appear in such tables; in the studies checked, an unresolved V gene covers under half of the shortfall, and the cause of the remainder is unknown. V and J calls plus clone size are reproduced from that table; the DNA served to infer D and trimming. A total of about 120,000 clones appear in this sample, 75% to 95% of them only once. Under 4.5% of the sample comes from the top ten.

General conclusions and limits of the study: Vaccine-associated CD4 TCRs spanned the whole spike protein, with dominant responses in regions 160-218 and 743-854. Participants were mostly white British, with more females than males. The authors suggested clonal diversity may have been underestimated. After two AZD1222 doses, spike-specific TCR breadth and depth were significantly higher than at day 0 and than in MenACWY recipients. Conclusions about previously exposed vaccinees are limited because only a handful of AZD1222 recipients were SARS-CoV-2 seropositive at baseline. Because no samples from the day 14 peak response were available, repertoires could be characterized only after the peak T cell response. Epitopes outside the regions mutated in the B.1.351 and B.1.1.7 variants were reportedly recognized by nearly half of the unique spike-specific TCRs. In the small 56-69-year group, the increase in depth fell short of significance, most likely because of low power.

Sequencing was performed on peripheral blood, taken 28 days after the second dose of the MenACWY control vaccine. This TCR derives from an adult who received the MenACWY meningococcal vaccine as a control. The chain couples TRBV5-4 to TRBJ2-3, with 7 bases matching TRBD1. This receptor has the CDR3 CASSRDRSDTQYF. The DNA reads as follows: TGTGCCAGCAGTCGGGACAGATCAGATACGCAGTATTTT.